This T cell receptor beta chain was retrieved from a study of neurological immune-mediated disorders. Germline assignment: CDR1 DFQATT and CDR2 SNEGSKA (reference sequence). The V end was cut by 4 bases, the J end by 4 bases, with 11 bases between. The CDR3 consists of 12 residues. This clonotype was observed at least ten times. TCRdb used MiXCR to reprocess the 5' RACE reads, holding one entry per CDR3 protein. The sample has roughly 100,000 distinct CDR3 sequences; about 3.8% are singletons. Material: PBMCs. The sequence came from a young woman with multiple sclerosis. The chain recombines TRBV20-1 with TRBJ2-7; D gene unclear. CDR3 in DNA: TGCAGTGCTAAGGACCCTCCATACGAGCAGTACTTC. Encoded protein: CSAKDPPYEQYF.